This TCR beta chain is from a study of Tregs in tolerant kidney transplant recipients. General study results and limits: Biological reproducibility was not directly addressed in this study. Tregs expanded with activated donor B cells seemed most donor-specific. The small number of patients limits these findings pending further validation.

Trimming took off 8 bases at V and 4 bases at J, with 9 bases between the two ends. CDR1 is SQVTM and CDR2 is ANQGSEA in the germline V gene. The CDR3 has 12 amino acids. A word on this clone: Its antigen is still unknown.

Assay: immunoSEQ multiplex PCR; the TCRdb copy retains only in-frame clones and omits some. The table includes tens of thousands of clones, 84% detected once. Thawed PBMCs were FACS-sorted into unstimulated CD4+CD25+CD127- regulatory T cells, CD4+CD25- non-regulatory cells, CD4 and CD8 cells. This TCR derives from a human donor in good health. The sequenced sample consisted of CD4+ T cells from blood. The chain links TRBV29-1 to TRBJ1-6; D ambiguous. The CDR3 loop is CSRPGYNSPLHF. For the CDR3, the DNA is TGCAGCCGACCCGGTTATAATTCACCCCTCCACTTT.